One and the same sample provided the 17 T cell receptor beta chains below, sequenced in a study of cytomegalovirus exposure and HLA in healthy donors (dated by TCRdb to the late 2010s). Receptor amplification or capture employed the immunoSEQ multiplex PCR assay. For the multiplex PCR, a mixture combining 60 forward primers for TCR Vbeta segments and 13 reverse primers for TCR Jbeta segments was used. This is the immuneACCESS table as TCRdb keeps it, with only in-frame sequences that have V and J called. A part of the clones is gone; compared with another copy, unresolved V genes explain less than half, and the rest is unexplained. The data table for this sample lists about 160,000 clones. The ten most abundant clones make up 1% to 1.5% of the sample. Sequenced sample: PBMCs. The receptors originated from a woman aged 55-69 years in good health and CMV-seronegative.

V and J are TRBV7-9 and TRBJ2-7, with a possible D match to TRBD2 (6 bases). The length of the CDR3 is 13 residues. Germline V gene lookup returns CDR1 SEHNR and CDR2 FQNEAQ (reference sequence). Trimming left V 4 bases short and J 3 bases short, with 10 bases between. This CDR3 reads CASSSGEDYEQYF. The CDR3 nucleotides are TGTGCCAGCAGCTCGGGGGAGGACTACGAGCAGTACTTC.

CDR3 sequence: CASSLSSWDTQYF. Written as DNA, the CDR3 is TGTGCCAGCAGCTTGAGTAGTTGGGATACGCAGTATTTT. The chain uses TRBV5-6 and TRBJ2-3; D ambiguous. The CDR3 consists of 13 residues. V was shortened by 1 base and J by 6 bases, with 9 bases between the two germline ends. CDR1 SGHDT and CDR2 YYEEEE come from the germline V gene.

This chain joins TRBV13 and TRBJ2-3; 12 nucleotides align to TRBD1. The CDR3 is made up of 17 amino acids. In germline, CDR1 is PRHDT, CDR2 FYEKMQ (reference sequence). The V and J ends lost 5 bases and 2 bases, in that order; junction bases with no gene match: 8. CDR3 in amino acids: CASSPGPGQGATDTQYF. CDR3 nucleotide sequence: TGTGCCAGCAGCCCGGGACCGGGACAGGGGGCCACAGATACGCAGTATTTT. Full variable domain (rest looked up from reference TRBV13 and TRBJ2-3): AAGVIQSPRHLIKEKRETATLKCYPIPRHDTVYWYQQGPGQDPQFLISFYEKMQSDKGSIPDRFSAQQFSDYHSELNMSSLELGDSALYFCASSPGPGQGATDTQYFGPGTRLTVL.

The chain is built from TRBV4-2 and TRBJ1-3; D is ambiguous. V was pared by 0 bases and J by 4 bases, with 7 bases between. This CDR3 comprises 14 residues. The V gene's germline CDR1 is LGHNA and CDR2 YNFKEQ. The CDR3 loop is CASSQESSGNTIYF. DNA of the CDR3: TGTGCCAGCAGCCAAGAGTCATCCGGAAACACCATATATTTT.

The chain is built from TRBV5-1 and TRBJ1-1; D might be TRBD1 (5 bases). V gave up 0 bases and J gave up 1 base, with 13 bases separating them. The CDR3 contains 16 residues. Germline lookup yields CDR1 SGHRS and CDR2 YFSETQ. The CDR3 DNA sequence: TGCGCCAGCAGCTTGGGGGCCCCCAGGGAGAACACTGAAGCTTTCTTT. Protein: CASSLGAPRENTEAFF.

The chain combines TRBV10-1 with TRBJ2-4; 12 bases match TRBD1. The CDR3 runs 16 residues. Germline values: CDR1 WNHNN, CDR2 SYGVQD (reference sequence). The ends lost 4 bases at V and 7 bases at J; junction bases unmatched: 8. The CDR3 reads CASSGDRGRLDNIQYF. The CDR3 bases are TGCGCCAGCAGTGGGGACAGGGGGCGTTTGGATAACATTCAGTACTTC.

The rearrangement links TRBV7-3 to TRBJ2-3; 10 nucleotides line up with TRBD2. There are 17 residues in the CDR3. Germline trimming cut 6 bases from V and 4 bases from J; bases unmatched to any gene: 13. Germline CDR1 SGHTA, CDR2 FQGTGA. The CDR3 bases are TGTGCCAGCAGTTTACAAATAGCGGGGGGCCCGGCAGATACGCAGTATTTT. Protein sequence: CASSLQIAGGPADTQYF. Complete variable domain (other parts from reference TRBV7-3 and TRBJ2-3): GAGVSQTPSNKVTEKGKYVELRCDPISGHTALYWYRQSLGQGPEFLIYFQGTGAADDSGLPNDRFFAVRPEGSVSTLKIQRTERGDSAVYLCASSLQIAGGPADTQYFGPGTRLTVL.

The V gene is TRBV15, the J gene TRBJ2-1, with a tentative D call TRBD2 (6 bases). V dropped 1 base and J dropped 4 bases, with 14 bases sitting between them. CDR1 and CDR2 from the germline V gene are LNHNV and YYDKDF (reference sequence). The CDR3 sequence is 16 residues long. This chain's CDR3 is CATSRGEEGRYNEQFF. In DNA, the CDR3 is TGTGCCACCAGCAGAGGGGAGGAGGGCCGTTACAATGAGCAGTTCTTC.

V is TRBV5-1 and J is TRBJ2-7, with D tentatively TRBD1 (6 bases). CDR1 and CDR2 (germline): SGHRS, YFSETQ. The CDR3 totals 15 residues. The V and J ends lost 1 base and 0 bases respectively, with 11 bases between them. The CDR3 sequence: CASSLFQGSSYEQYF. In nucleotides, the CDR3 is TGCGCCAGCAGCTTGTTCCAGGGGAGCTCCTACGAGCAGTACTTC.

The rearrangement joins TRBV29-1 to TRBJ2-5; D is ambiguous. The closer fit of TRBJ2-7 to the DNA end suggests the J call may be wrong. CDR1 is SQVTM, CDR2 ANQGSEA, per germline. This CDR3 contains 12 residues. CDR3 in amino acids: CSVVYSSYEQYF. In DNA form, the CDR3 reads TGCAGCGTTGTGTACAGCTCCTACGAGCAGTACTTC.

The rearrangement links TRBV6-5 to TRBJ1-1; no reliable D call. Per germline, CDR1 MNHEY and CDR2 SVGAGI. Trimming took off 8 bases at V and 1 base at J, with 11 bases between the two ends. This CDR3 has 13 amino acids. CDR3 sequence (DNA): TGTGCCAGCCAACAGAGTGAGAACACTGAAGCTTTCTTT. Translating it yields CASQQSENTEAFF.

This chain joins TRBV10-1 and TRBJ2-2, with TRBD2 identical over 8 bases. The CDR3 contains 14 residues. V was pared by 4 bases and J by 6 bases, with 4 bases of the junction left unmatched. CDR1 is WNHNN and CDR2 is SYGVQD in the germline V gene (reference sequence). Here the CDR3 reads CASSGLAGPGELFF. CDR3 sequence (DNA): TGCGCCAGCAGTGGATTAGCGGGACCCGGGGAGCTGTTTTTT.

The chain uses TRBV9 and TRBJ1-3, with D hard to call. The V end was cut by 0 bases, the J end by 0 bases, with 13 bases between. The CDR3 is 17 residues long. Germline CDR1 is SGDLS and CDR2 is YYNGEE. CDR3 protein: CASSVGLGPLSGNTIYF. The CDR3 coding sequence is TGTGCCAGCAGCGTAGGTCTGGGCCCCCTCTCTGGAAACACCATATATTTT.

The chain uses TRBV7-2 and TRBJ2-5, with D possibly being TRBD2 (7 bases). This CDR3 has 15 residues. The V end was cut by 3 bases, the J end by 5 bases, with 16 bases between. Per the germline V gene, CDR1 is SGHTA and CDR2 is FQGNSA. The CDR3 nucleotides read TGTGCCAGCAGCTTCGAGGGGGGGCCTTTGGAGACCCAGTACTTC. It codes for CASSFEGGPLETQYF.

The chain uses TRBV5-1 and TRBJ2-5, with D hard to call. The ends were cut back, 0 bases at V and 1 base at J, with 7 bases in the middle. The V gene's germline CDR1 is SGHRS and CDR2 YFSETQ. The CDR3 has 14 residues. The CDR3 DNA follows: TGCGCCAGCAGCTTGGGGGCAGCCCAAGAGACCCAGTACTTC. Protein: CASSLGAAQETQYF.

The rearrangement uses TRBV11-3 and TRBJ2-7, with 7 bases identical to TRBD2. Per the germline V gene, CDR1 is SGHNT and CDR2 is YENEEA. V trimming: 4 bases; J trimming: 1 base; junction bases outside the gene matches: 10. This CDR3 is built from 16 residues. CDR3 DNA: TGTGCCAGCAGCTCCCGAAGACGGGAGGAATCCTACGAGCAGTACTTC. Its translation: CASSSRRREESYEQYF.

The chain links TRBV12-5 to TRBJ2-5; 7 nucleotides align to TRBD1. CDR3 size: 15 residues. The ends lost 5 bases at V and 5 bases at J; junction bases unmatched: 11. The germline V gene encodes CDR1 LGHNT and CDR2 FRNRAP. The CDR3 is CASGRDRTFRETQYF. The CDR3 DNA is TGTGCTAGTGGTCGGGACAGAACCTTTAGGGAGACCCAGTACTTC.